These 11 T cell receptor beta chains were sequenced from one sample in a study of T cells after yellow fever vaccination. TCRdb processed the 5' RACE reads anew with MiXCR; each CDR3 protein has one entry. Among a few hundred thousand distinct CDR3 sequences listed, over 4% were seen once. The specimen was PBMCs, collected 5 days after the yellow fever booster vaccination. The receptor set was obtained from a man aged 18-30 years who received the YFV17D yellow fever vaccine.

The CDR3 DNA is TGTGCCAGCAGCTGGACTAGCGGGGGTGACACCGGGGAGCTGTTTTTT. Its translation: CASSWTSGGDTGELFF. The V gene is TRBV4-2, the J gene TRBJ2-2; the match to TRBD2 covers 13 bases. The CDR3 extends over 16 amino acids. Germline-derived CDR1 and CDR2 are LGHNA and YNFKEQ. Trimming removed 5 bases from V and 3 bases from J; junction bases left unmatched: 3.

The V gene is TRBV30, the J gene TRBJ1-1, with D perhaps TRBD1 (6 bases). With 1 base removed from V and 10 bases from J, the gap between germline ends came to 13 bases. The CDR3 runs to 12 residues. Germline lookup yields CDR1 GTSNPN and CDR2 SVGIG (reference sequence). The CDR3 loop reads CAWSAGGGRAFF. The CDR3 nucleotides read TGTGCCTGGAGTGCCGGAGGGGGTCGAGCTTTCTTT.

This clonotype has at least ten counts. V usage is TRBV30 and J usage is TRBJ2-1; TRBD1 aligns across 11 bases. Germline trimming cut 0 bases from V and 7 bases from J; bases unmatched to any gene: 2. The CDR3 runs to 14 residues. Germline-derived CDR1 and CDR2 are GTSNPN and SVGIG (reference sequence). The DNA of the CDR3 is TGTGCCTGGAGTGTAGGGACAGGGGGAAATGAGCAGTTCTTC. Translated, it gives CAWSVGTGGNEQFF. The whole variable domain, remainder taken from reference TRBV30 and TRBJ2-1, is SQTIHQWPATLVQPVGSPLSLECTVEGTSNPNLYWYRQAAGRGLQLLFYSVGIGQISSEVPQNLSASRPQDRQFILSSKKLLLSDSGFYLCAWSVGTGGNEQFFGPGTRLTVL.

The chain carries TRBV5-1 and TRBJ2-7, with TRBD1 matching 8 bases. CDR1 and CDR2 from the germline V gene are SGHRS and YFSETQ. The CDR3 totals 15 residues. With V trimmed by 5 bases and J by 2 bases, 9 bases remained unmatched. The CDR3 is CASRLWDRTTYEQYF. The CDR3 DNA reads TGCGCCAGCAGACTTTGGGACAGGACTACCTACGAGCAGTACTTC.

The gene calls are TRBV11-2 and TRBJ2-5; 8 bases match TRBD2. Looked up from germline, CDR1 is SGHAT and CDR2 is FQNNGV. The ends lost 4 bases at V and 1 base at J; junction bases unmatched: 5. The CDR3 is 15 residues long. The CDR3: CASSSLAGPQETQYF. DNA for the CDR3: TGTGCCAGCAGCTCGTTAGCGGGGCCCCAAGAGACCCAGTACTTC.

CDR3 in amino acids: CASSERWGGGETQYF. The DNA for the CDR3 is TGTGCCAGCAGTGAAAGGTGGGGGGGTGGCGAGACCCAGTACTTC. This rearrangement joins TRBV6-1 to TRBJ2-5; 7 bases line up with TRBD2. V was pared by 2 bases and J by 5 bases, with 8 bases of the junction left unmatched. Germline lookup yields CDR1 MNHNS and CDR2 SASEGT. The CDR3 loop spans 15 amino acids.

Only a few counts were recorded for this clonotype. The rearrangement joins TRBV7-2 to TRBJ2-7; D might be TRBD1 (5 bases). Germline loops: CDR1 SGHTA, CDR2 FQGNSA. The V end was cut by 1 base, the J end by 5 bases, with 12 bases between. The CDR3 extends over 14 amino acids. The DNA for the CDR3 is TGTGCCAGCAGCTTAGTTGGTGGCAGGGACGAGCAGTACGTC. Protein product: CASSLVGGRDEQYV.

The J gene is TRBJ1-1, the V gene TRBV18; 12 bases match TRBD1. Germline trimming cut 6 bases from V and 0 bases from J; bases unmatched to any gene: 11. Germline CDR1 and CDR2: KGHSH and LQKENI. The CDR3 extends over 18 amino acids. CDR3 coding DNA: TGTGCCAGCTCGCGCAGCCCGGGACAGGGGGCTCTGAACACTGAAGCTTTCTTT. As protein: CASSRSPGQGALNTEAFF.

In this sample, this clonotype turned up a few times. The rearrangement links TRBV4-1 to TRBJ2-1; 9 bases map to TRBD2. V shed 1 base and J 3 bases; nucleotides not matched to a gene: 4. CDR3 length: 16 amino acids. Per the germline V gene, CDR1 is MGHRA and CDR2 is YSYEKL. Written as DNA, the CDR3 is TGCGCCAGCAGCCAAGTCGGCGGGGGGGACTACAATGAGCAGTTCTTC. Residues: CASSQVGGGDYNEQFF.

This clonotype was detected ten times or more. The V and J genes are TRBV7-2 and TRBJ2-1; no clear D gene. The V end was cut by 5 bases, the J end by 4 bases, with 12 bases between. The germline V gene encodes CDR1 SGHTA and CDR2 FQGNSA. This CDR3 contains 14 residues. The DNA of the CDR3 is TGTGCCAGCAGCCCAGGCCGACTTTACAATGAGCAGTTCTTC. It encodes CASSPGRLYNEQFF.

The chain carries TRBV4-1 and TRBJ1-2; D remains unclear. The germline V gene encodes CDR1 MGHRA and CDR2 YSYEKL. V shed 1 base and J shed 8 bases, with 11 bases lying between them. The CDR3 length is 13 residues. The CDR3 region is CASSQGPLKGYTF. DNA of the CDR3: TGCGCCAGCAGCCAAGGACCATTGAAGGGCTACACCTTC.